Listed here are 24 T cell receptor beta chains from one sample, sequenced in a study of regulatory T cells in long-lasting Graves disease. As for time point: newly diagnosed GD, antithyroid drugs for less than 3 months. PBMC RNA served as the TCR library source. In building TCR beta libraries, iRepertoire HTBI primers were used together with Arm-PCR of CDR3 regions. One entry per CDR3 protein, called by TCRdb with MiXCR from the multiplex PCR reads. The sample has about 430,000 distinct CDR3 sequences; about 15% are singletons. The same specimen was also included in a second study, on T cells in Graves' hyperthyroidism and ophthalmopathy.

The sequencing here drew on peripheral blood mononuclear cells (PBMCs), taken at new diagnosis, from a patient treated with antithyroid drugs. These receptors came from a middle-aged woman with Graves disease.

This clonotype was picked up many times. V usage is TRBV29-1 and J usage is TRBJ2-1; 8 bases are shared with TRBD2. CDR3 size: 13 residues. With 0 bases clipped from V and 7 bases from J, the junction kept 2 bases outside the gene matches. CDR1 and CDR2 from the germline V gene are SQVTM and ANQGSEA. This CDR3 reads CSVEEVAGNEQFF. The CDR3 DNA follows: TGCAGCGTTGAAGAAGTAGCGGGAAATGAGCAGTTCTTC.

This clonotype was picked up many times. The gene calls are TRBV29-1 and TRBJ2-2, with unresolved D. In germline, CDR1 is SQVTM, CDR2 ANQGSEA. The V gene lost 6 bases and the J gene lost 4 bases, with 15 bases spanning the gap. The CDR3 extends over 14 amino acids. The CDR3 is CSVAVATITGELFF. In DNA, the CDR3 is TGCAGCGTCGCGGTGGCGACCATCACCGGGGAGCTGTTTTTT.

This rearrangement joins TRBV7-2 to TRBJ1-5; possible D gene TRBD1, 6 bases. The CDR3 is made up of 15 amino acids. V lost 3 bases and J 3 bases, leaving 12 bases between the germline ends. Germline lookup yields CDR1 SGHTA and CDR2 FQGNSA. Here the CDR3 DNA reads TGTGCCAGCAGCTTTTTGTCAGGGGTCAATCAGCCCCAGCATTTT. Protein: CASSFLSGVNQPQHF.

The rearrangement uses TRBV6-2 or TRBV6-3 and TRBJ1-2, with 10 bases lining up with TRBD1. J gave up 8 bases and V 2 bases, and 5 bases lay outside the gene matches. The CDR3 runs to 14 residues. Germline V CDR1 and CDR2: MNHEY, SVGEGT. Here the CDR3 DNA reads TGTGCCAGCAGTTACCTCCGGACAGGGGGAGGCTACACCTTC. Its protein is CASSYLRTGGGYTF.

This clonotype has only a few counts. The junction departs from germline at one end; a sequencing error may be responsible. In nucleotides, the CDR3 is TGTGCCAGCAGAGCAGCGGGAGGTAATGAGCAGTCCTTC. It encodes CASRAAGGNEQSF. V usage is TRBV13 and J usage is TRBJ2-1, with TRBD2 identical over 9 bases. CDR3 size: 13 residues. Germline V gene data show CDR1 as PRHDT and CDR2 as FYEKMQ (reference sequence).

This clonotype came up many times. The rearrangement joins TRBV12-3 or TRBV12-4 to TRBJ1-2; no reliable D call. The CDR3 runs to 17 residues. V was pared by 4 bases and J by 2 bases, with 20 bases between. The CDR3 region has the DNA TGTGCCAGCAGTTCTTCAATAGTAGTTCTCTTCAACTATGGCTACACCTTC. Translating it yields CASSSSIVVLFNYGYTF.

The table lists this clonotype with many counts. The V gene is TRBV7-8, the J gene TRBJ2-3, with 8 bases matching TRBD1. V dropped 5 bases and J dropped 0; count of bases not matched to a gene: 7. Germline CDR1 and CDR2: SGHVS and FQNEAQ. The CDR3 runs 16 residues. CDR3 DNA: TGTGCCAGCAGCCCTGAGACAGGGGTTAGCACAGATACGCAGTATTTT. Translating gives CASSPETGVSTDTQYF.

This clonotype was detected ten times or more. The gene calls are TRBV20-1 and TRBJ1-6; D call uncertain. V lost 0 bases and J lost 0, with 15 bases in between. The CDR3 contains 18 residues. Germline values: CDR1 DFQATT, CDR2 SNEGSKA (reference sequence). CDR3 in amino acids: CSARDQTLRSSYNSPLHF. The CDR3 coding sequence is TGCAGTGCTAGAGATCAGACACTTAGGAGCTCCTATAATTCACCCCTCCACTTT.

The sample holds many counts of this clonotype. The chain is built from TRBV2 and TRBJ2-4; D not certain. This CDR3 contains 11 residues. V was pared by 6 bases and J by 7 bases, with 7 bases between. Per the germline V gene, CDR1 is SNHLY and CDR2 is FYNNEI. For the CDR3, the DNA is TGTGCCAGCAGCCCTACTAACATTCAGTACTTC. This codes for CASSPTNIQYF. Full variable domain (remainder filled in from reference TRBV2 and TRBJ2-4): EPEVTQTPSHQVTQMGQEVILRCVPISNHLYFYWYRQILGQKVEFLVSFYNNEISEKSEIFDDQFSVERPDGSNFTLKIRSTKLEDSAMYFCASSPTNIQYFGAGTRLSVL.

The chain couples TRBV5-1 to TRBJ2-3; TRBD2 matches at 13 bases. V lost 4 bases to trimming and J lost 5 bases; unmatched junction nucleotides: 7. CDR1 and CDR2 (germline): SGHRS, YFSETQ. This CDR3 is 16 amino acids long. CDR3 DNA sequence: TGCGCCAGCAGCAAAGGACTAGCGGGAGCATTAGATACGCAGTATTTT. It specifies CASSKGLAGALDTQYF.

This clonotype occurred a few times. The chain joins TRBV5-4 to TRBJ2-2; TRBD1 agrees at 8 bases. There are 16 residues in the CDR3. Trimming at V came to 0 bases and at J to 5 bases, leaving 6 bases not matched to a gene. CDR1 is SGHNT and CDR2 is YYREEE in the germline V gene (reference sequence). CDR3 sequence reads: CASSLGQGAITGELFF. In DNA form, the CDR3 reads TGTGCCAGCAGCTTGGGGCAGGGGGCCATAACCGGGGAGCTGTTTTTT.

Ten or more counts support this clonotype. The rearrangement uses TRBV25-1 and TRBJ2-5; 10 bases line up with TRBD2. V was clipped by 6 bases and J by 5 bases; unmatched bases: 3. Germline V gene lookup returns CDR1 MGHDK and CDR2 SYGVNS. The CDR3 covers 13 residues. CDR3 nucleotides: TGTGCCAGCAGCCTAGCGGGAGTCGAGACCCAGTACTTC. Amino acids: CASSLAGVETQYF.

This clonotype was recorded at least ten times. The rearrangement joins TRBV12-3 or TRBV12-4 to TRBJ2-3; 7 bases line up with TRBD2. The CDR3 sequence is 14 residues long. V was pared by 6 bases and J by 1 base, with 4 bases of the junction left unmatched. CDR3 region: CASSSSGGTDTQYF. The CDR3, as DNA: TGTGCCAGCAGCTCTAGCGGAGGCACAGATACGCAGTATTTT.

The V and J genes are TRBV11-2 and TRBJ2-5, with D perhaps TRBD2 (6 bases). V gave up 4 bases and J gave up 3 bases, with 12 bases separating them. From germline, CDR1 is SGHAT and CDR2 FQNNGV. This CDR3 spans 14 amino acids. The CDR3, as DNA: TGTGCCAGCAGCTCCTGGTGGGGGGAAGAGACCCAGTACTTC. Its translation: CASSSWWGEETQYF.

This clonotype showed up just a few times. V usage is TRBV19 and J usage is TRBJ1-2; D is unresolved. The V and J ends lost 2 bases and 2 bases respectively, with 9 bases between them. The CDR3 runs 14 residues. The germline CDR1 and CDR2 sequences are LNHDA and SQIVND (reference sequence). The CDR3 coding sequence is TGTGCCAGTAGTATAACCGGGGTAAACTATGGCTACACCTTC. Its protein product is CASSITGVNYGYTF.

This clonotype was found many times. The gene calls are TRBV25-1 and TRBJ1-1, with D perhaps TRBD1 (5 bases). Trimming took off 6 bases at V and 8 bases at J, with 10 bases between the two ends. CDR3 length equals 11 residues. CDR1 is MGHDK, CDR2 SYGVNS, per germline. The CDR3 bases are TGTGCCAGCAGGCAGACAGCCGAAGCTTTCTTT. This translates into CASRQTAEAFF.

This clonotype was seen repeatedly, ten times or more. A much larger clone differs by one base, so this may be a read error. V is TRBV7-9 and J is TRBJ2-3, with D possibly being TRBD1 (5 bases). The V gene's germline CDR1 is SEHNR and CDR2 FQNEAQ (reference sequence). The germline V and J ends were trimmed by 4 bases and 5 bases, with 7 bases remaining between them. The CDR3 is 12 residues long. CDR3 coding DNA: TGTGCCAGCAGCTACACAGGAGATACGCAGTATTTT. Protein product: CASSYTGDTQYF. The full variable domain, completed using reference TRBV7-9 and TRBJ2-3, is DTGVSQNPRHKITKRGQNVTFRCDPISEHNRLYWYRQTLGQGPEFLTYFQNEAQLEKSRLLSDRFSAERPKGSFSTLEIQRTEQGDSAMYLCASSYTGDTQYFGPGTRLTVL.

V usage is TRBV28 and J usage is TRBJ2-1; the match to TRBD2 covers 11 bases. The CDR3 has 16 residues. V trimming: 3 bases; J trimming: 8 bases; junction bases outside the gene matches: 9. Germline assignment: CDR1 MDHEN and CDR2 SYDVKM. CDR3 nucleotide sequence: TGTGCCAGCAGTTTCGCCACTAGCGGGAGTGCCTATGAGCAGTTCTTC. This codes for CASSFATSGSAYEQFF.

In its sample, this clonotype was seen many times. The rearrangement links TRBV7-2 to TRBJ2-1, with 13 bases lining up with TRBD2. Germline V gene sequence: CDR1 SGHTA, CDR2 FQGNSA. The junction had 8 bases not matched to a gene; V was cut back by 5 bases and J by 4 bases. CDR3 length: 17 amino acids. The CDR3 DNA sequence: TGTGCCAGCAGCGTCACTAGCGGGAGGGCCTTGTACAATGAGCAGTTCTTC. Translating gives CASSVTSGRALYNEQFF. The full variable domain, in which reference TRBV7-2 and TRBJ2-1 provide the parts outside the CDR3, is GAGVSQSPSNKVTEKGKDVELRCDPISGHTALYWYRQSLGQGLEFLIYFQGNSAPDKSGLPSDRFSAERTGGSVSTLTIQRTQQEDSAVYLCASSVTSGRALYNEQFFGPGTRLTVL.

Comments on this clonotype: This probably arose from a read error, given a far larger clone one base away. The CDR3 nucleotides are TGTGCCAGCAGCTTATTAAGGACGGAGAATACGCAGTATTTT. It is translated as CASSLLRTENTQYF. The V call is TRBV7-8, the J call TRBJ2-1; D gene unclear. The DNA matches TRBJ2-3 better at its end, which makes the J call doubtful. This CDR3 has 14 amino acids. The germline V gene encodes CDR1 SGHVS and CDR2 FQNEAQ.

This clonotype was seen ten or more times. The chain recombines TRBV30 with TRBJ2-4; 7 positions agree with TRBD2. V trimming: 2 bases; J trimming: 6 bases; junction bases outside the gene matches: 10. This CDR3 spans 15 amino acids. Germline V lookup: CDR1 GTSNPN, CDR2 SVGIG (reference sequence). In DNA, the CDR3 is TGTGCCTGGAGTACCTCAGCGGGATTGGGAAACATTCAGTACTTC. Protein product: CAWSTSAGLGNIQYF.

This clonotype was detected only a few times. The CDR3 sequence is CSARGRGKGGYTF. CDR3 DNA: TGCAGTGCTAGAGGGAGGGGCAAAGGAGGCTACACCTTC. The rearrangement joins TRBV20-1 to TRBJ1-2, with D possibly being TRBD1 (5 bases). V lost 1 base and J 8 bases, leaving 14 bases between the germline ends. This CDR3 comprises 13 residues. CDR1 DFQATT and CDR2 SNEGSKA come from the germline V gene (reference sequence).

This clonotype was recorded a few times. The rearrangement uses TRBV7-2 and TRBJ2-5, with D possibly TRBD1 on 5 matching bases. This CDR3 has 13 amino acids. V lost 5 bases to trimming and J lost 3 bases, with 10 bases between them. Germline assignment: CDR1 SGHTA and CDR2 FQGNSA. In DNA form, the CDR3 reads TGTGCCAGCAGCAAACAGGTTAAAGAGACCCAGTACTTC. Translation gives CASSKQVKETQYF.

V gene TRBV6-5 combines with J gene TRBJ1-1, with D uncertain. This CDR3 spans 13 amino acids. CDR1 is MNHEY, CDR2 SVGAGI, per germline. V was pared by 0 bases and J by 7 bases, with 9 bases between. The CDR3 DNA follows: TGTGCCAGCAGTTACTCCGACGTAGATGAAGCTTTCTTT. Amino acid sequence: CASSYSDVDEAFF.